This T cell receptor (beta chain) was obtained from a study of cytomegalovirus exposure and HLA in healthy donors. With 60 Vbeta and 13 Jbeta primers, the PCR was carried out. Using immunoSEQ multiplex PCR, the repertoire was profiled, and TCRdb retains in-frame clones only, with some absent. The data show around 100,000 clones, approximately 70% seen once. The CDR3 extends over 13 amino acids. Germline lookup yields CDR1 SGHTA and CDR2 FQGNSA. The V end was cut by 2 bases, the J end by 10 bases, with 14 bases between. Study-level findings and limits: One variant, a missense change in DCLRE1C, was linked in a later analysis to TCR beta V- and J-gene trimming. TCR beta sequences reportedly predicted the HLA-A and HLA-B alleles of most subjects accurately. Several of the most significant clusters were apparently associated with common viral pathogens in a later analysis.

For this clone: The antigen is undetermined.

Sequenced material: PBMCs. The TCR comes from a man aged 35-49 years in good health and CMV-seropositive. The chain is built from TRBV7-2 and TRBJ1-1; D not resolved. The CDR3 sequence: CASSLSSGLRAFF. The CDR3, as DNA: TGTGCCAGCAGCTTAAGTTCGGGTTTGCGAGCTTTCTTT.